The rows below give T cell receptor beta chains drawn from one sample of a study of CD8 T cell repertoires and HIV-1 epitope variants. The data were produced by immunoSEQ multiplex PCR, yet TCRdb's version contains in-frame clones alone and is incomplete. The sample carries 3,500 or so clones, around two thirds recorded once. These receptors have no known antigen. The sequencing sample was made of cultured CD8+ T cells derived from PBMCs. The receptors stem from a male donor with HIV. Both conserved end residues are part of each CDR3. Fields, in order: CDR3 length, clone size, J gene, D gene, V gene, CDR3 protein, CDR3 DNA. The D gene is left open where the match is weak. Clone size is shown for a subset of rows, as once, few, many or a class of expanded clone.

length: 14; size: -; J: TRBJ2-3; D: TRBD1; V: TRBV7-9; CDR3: CASSITGGGDTQYF; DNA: TGTGCCAGCAGCATTACAGGGGGCGGGGATACGCAGTATTTT
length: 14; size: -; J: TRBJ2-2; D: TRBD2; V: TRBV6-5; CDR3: CASRPGTTPGELFF; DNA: TGTGCCAGCAGGCCCGGGACTACCCCCGGGGAGCTGTTTTTT
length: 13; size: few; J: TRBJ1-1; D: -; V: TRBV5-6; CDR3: CASSLTQNTEAFF; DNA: TGTGCCAGCAGCCTCACACAAAACACTGAAGCTTTCTTT
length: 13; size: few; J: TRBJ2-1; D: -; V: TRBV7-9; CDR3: CASSHGTENEQFF; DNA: TGTGCCAGCAGCCACGGGACTGAGAATGAGCAGTTCTTC
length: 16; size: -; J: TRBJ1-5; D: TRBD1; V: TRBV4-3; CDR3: CASSQDEDTGGEAQHF; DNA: TGCGCCAGCAGCCAAGATGAGGATACAGGGGGCGAGGCCCAGCATTTT
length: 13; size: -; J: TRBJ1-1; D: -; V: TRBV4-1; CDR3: CASSQGRGTEAFF; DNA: TGCGCCAGCAGCCAAGGAAGAGGCACTGAAGCTTTCTTT
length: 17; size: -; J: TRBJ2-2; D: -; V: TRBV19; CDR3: CASSIVGGSIAAGELFF; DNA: TGTGCCAGTAGTATAGTAGGGGGGAGCATAGCAGCCGGGGAGCTGTTTTTT
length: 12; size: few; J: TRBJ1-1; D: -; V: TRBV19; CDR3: CASSIGHLQAFF; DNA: TGTGCCAGTAGTATCGGGCATTTGCAAGCTTTCTTT
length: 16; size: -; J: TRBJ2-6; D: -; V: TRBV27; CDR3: CASRPSPAAGANVLTF; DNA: TGTGCCAGCAGGCCGTCCCCAGCGGCTGGGGCCAACGTCCTGACTTTC
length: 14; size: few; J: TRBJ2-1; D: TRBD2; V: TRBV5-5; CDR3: CASSPWTSPNEQFF; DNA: TGTGCCAGCAGCCCCTGGACTAGCCCCAATGAGCAGTTCTTC
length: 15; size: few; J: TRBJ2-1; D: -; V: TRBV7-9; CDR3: CASSLSSGVYNEQFF; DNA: TGTGCCAGCAGCTTATCGTCGGGAGTTTACAATGAGCAGTTCTTC
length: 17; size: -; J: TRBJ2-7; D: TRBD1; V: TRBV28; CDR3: CASSFRGTGGHTYEQYF; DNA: TGTGCCAGCAGTTTCAGGGGGACAGGGGGTCATACCTACGAGCAGTACTTC
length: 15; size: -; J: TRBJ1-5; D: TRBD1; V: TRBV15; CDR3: CATSRDDRVDQPQHF; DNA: TGTGCCACCAGCAGAGATGACAGGGTAGATCAGCCCCAGCATTTT
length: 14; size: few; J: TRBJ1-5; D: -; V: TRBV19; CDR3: CASSMSISNQPQHF; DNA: TGTGCCAGTAGTATGTCAATTAGCAATCAGCCCCAGCATTTT
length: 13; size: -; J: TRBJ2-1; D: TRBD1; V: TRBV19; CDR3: CASSILLDREQFF; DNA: TGTGCCAGTAGTATTCTTCTGGACAGGGAGCAGTTCTTC
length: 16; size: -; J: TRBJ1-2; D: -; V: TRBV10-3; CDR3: CAISPQLGEGVNGYTF; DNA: TGTGCCATCAGTCCTCAACTCGGAGAGGGGGTAAATGGCTACACCTTC
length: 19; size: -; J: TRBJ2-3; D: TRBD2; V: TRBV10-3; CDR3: CAISDLFSGREESTDTQYF; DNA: TGTGCCATCAGTGATCTCTTTAGCGGGAGGGAAGAATCCACAGATACGCAGTATTTT
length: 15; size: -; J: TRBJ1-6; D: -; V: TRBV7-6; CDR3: CASSLAQGYNSPLHF; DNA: TGTGCCAGCAGCTTAGCACAGGGCTATAATTCACCCCTCCACTTT
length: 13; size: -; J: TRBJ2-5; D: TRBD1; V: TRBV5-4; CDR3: CASLGTDQETQYF; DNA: TGTGCCAGCTTAGGGACAGACCAAGAGACCCAGTACTTC
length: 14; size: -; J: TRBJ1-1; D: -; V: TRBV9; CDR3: CASSAERADTEAFF; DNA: TGTGCCAGCAGCGCGGAAAGGGCGGACACTGAAGCTTTCTTT
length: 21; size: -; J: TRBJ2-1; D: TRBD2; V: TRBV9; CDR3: CASSVATVTGTSGRAANEQFF; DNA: TGTGCCAGCAGCGTAGCTACGGTGACGGGGACTAGCGGGAGGGCCGCCAATGAGCAGTTCTTC
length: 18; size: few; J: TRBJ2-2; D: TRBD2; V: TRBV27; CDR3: CASSFGLAVLGNTGELFF; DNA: TGTGCCAGCAGTTTTGGGCTAGCGGTTCTCGGCAACACCGGGGAGCTGTTTTTT
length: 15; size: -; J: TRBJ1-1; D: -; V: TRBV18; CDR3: CASSPNLDPNTEAFF; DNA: TGTGCCAGCTCACCAAATTTGGACCCGAACACTGAAGCTTTCTTT
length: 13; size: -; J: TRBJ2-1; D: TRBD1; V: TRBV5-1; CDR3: CASSQTGGNEQFF; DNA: TGCGCCAGCAGCCAGACAGGGGGCAATGAGCAGTTCTTC
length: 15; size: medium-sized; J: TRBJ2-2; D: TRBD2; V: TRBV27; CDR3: CARKLAGRNTGELFF; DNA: TGTGCCAGGAAGCTAGCGGGGAGGAACACCGGGGAGCTGTTTTTT
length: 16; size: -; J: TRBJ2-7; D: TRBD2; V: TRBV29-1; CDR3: CSVAGGLAEDPYEQYF; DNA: TGCAGCGTTGCGGGAGGACTAGCGGAGGACCCCTACGAGCAGTACTTC
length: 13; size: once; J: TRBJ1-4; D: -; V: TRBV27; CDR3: CASRIEGPGLLFF; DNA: TGTGCCAGCAGGATAGAAGGGCCGGGACTTCTGTTTTTT
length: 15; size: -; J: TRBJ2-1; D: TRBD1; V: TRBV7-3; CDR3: CASSSDRGSPKGQFF; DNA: TGTGCCAGCAGCTCTGACAGGGGAAGTCCCAAGGGGCAGTTCTTC
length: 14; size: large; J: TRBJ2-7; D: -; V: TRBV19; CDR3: CASSISSGAYEQYF; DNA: TGTGCCAGTAGTATCTCGTCGGGGGCTTACGAGCAGTACTTC
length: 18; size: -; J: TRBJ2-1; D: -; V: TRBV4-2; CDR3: CASSQPFTRGRSLDEQFF; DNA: TGTGCCAGCAGCCAACCCTTCACCAGGGGCAGATCCCTGGATGAGCAGTTCTTC
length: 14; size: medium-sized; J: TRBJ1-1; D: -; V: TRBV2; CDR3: CASSEASGGRGAFF; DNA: TGTGCCAGCAGTGAAGCCTCCGGGGGTAGGGGAGCTTTCTTT
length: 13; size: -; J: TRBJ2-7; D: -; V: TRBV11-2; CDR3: CATAWGITYEQYF; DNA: TGTGCCACCGCGTGGGGGATAACCTACGAGCAGTACTTC
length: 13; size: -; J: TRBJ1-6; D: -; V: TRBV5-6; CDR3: CASSLGAVSPLHF; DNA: TGTGCCAGCAGCTTGGGTGCGGTTTCACCCCTCCACTTT
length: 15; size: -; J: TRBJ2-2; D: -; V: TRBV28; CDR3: CASSLSIELTGELFF; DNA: TGTGCCAGCAGTCTCTCAATCGAGCTGACCGGGGAGCTGTTTTTT
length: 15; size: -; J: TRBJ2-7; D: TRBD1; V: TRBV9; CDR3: CASSPEGQPYYEQYF; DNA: TGTGCCAGCAGCCCAGAGGGACAGCCCTACTACGAGCAGTACTTC
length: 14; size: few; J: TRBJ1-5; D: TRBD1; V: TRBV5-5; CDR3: CASSFQGADQPQHF; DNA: TGTGCCAGCAGCTTCCAGGGGGCTGATCAGCCCCAGCATTTT
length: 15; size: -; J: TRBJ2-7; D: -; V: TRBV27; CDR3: CASTPGGDSNYEQYF; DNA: TGTGCCAGCACTCCTGGGGGGGACAGCAACTACGAGCAGTACTTC